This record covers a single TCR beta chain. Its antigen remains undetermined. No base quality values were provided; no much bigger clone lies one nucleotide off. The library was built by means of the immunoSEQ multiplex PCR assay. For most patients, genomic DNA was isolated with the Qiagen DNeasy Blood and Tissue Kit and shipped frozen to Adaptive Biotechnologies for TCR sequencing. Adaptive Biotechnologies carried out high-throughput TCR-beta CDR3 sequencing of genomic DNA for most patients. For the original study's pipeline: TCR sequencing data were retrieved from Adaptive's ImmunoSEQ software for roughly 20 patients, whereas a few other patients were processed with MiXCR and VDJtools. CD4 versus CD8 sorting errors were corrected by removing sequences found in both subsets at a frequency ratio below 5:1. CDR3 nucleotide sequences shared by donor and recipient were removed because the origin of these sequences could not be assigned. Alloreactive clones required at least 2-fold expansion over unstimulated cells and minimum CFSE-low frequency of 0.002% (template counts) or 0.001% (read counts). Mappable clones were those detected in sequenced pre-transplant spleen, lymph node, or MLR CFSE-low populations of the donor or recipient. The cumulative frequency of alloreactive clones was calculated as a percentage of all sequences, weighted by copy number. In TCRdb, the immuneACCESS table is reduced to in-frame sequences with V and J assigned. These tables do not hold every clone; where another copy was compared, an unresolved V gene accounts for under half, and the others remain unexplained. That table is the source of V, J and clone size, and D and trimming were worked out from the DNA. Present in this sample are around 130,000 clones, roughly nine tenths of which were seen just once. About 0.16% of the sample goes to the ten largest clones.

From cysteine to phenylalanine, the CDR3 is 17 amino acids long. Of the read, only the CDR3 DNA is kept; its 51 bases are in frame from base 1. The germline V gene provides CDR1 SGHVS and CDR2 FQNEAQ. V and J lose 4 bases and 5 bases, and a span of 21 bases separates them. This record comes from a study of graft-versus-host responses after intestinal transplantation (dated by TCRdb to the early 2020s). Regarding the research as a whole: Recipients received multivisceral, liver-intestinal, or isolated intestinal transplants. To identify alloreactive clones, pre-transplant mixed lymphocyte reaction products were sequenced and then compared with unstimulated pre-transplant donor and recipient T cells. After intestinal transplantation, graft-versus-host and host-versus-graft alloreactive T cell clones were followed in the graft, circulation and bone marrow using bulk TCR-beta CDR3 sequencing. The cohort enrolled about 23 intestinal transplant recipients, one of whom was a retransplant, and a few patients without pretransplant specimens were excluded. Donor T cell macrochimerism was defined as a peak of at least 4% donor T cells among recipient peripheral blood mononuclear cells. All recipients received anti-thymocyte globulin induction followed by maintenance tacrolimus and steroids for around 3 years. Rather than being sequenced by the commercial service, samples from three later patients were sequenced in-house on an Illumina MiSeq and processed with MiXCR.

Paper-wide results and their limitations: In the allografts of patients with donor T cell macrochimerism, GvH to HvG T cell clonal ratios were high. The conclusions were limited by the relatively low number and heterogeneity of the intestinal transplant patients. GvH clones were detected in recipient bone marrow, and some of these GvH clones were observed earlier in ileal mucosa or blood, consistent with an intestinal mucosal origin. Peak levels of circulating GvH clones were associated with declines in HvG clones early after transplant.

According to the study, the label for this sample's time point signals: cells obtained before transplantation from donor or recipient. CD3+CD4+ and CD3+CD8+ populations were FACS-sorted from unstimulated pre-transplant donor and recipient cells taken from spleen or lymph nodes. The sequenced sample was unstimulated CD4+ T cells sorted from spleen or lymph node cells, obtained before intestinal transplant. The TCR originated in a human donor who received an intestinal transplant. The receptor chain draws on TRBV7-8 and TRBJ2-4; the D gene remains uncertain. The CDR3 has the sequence CASSSGTERYSENIQYF. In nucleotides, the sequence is TGTGCCAGCAGCTCCGGCACAGAGCGCTACTCGGAAAACATTCAGTACTTC.